This TCR beta chain was retrieved from a study of T cell clonotyping in hematopoietic cell transplantation. Clones were sequenced by immunoSEQ multiplex PCR, and TCRdb holds only the in-frame ones, with some missing. In the table there are 15,000 or so clones, more than 75% of which are singletons. Trimming removed 2 bases from V and 4 bases from J, with 15 bases in between. This CDR3 is 16 amino acids long. In germline, CDR1 is SGHRS, CDR2 YFSETQ. The clonotype originates from a male patient between 45 and 60 years old who had an allogeneic stem cell transplant from an unrelated donor, so T cells may come from the graft donor. Some clones in this sample may be carry-over from other donors' samples. V and J are TRBV5-1 and TRBJ1-4; the D gene is possibly TRBD1 (5 bases). The starting material was PBMCs, obtained 100 days after allogeneic stem cell transplant. The DNA for the CDR3 is TGCGCCAGCAGCTTTCTGGGGCTGGGCTATAATGAAAAACTGTTTTTT. It specifies CASSFLGLGYNEKLFF.